These T cell receptor beta chains were read from a single sample in a study of shared clonotypes between healthy human individuals. Clones were read by immunoSEQ multiplex PCR, and TCRdb kept only the in-frame ones, dropping some. Of about 1.4 million clones listed, roughly 96% are singletons. Sequencing was carried out using naive CD4+ T cells sorted from blood. These receptors were taken from a man aged 25-40 years in good health. Each CDR3 is given with its conserved first and last residue. D genes are given only for firm matches. Expanded clones are given a class, and other clones once, few, many or no size at all.

D gene	V gene	J gene	clone size	CDR3 DNA	CDR3 protein
NA	TRBV5-1	TRBJ1-4	NA	TGCGCCAGCAGCTTGGCCCTGGGGAAGGAAAAACTGTTTTTT	CASSLALGKEKLFF
NA	TRBV6-1	TRBJ2-1	NA	TGTGCCAGCAGTGAAGCTTTGACAGAGCAGTTCTTC	CASSEALTEQFF
NA	TRBV5-4	TRBJ1-2	NA	TGTGCCAGCAGCTTGTCGGAAGCTAACTATGGCTACACCTTC	CASSLSEANYGYTF
TRBD1	TRBV5-4	TRBJ1-1	NA	TGTGCCAGCAGCTTGCAGGGGGCACGGAAATTGGCTGAAGCTTTCTTT	CASSLQGARKLAEAFF
NA	TRBV18	TRBJ2-7	NA	TGTGCCAGCTCACCGGGCCTCCACGCCTCCGAGCAGTACTTC	CASSPGLHASEQYF
NA	TRBV5-4	TRBJ2-2	NA	TGTGCCAGCAGCCCTGGGGTTGGGACGAACACCGGGGAGCTGTTTTTT	CASSPGVGTNTGELFF
NA	TRBV19	TRBJ2-7	NA	TGTGCCAGTAGTATGAGACAGGACGACGAGCAGTACTTC	CASSMRQDDEQYF
NA	TRBV6-5	TRBJ1-1	once	TGTGCCAGCAGTTACCGGGGGGCTTACACTGAAGCTTTCTTT	CASSYRGAYTEAFF
NA	TRBV5-1	TRBJ2-5	few	TGCGCCAGCAGCTTAGGAGGGCAAGAGACCCAGTACTTC	CASSLGGQETQYF
TRBD2	TRBV5-1	TRBJ2-1	NA	TGCGCCAGCAGAGGGGTAGCGGGAACCAATGAGCAGTTCTTC	CASRGVAGTNEQFF
TRBD2	TRBV11-3	TRBJ2-2	NA	TGTGCCAGCAGCTCGGGGGGGACTAGTAACACCGGGGAGCTGTTTTTT	CASSSGGTSNTGELFF
NA	TRBV19	TRBJ1-2	NA	TGTGCCAGTAGTATAGGGACAGTTTCTAACTATGGCTACACCTTC	CASSIGTVSNYGYTF
TRBD1	TRBV2	TRBJ1-6	NA	TGTGCCGGGACAGGATTTGGTTCACCCCTCCACTTT	CAGTGFGSPLHF
NA	TRBV12-2	TRBJ2-7	NA	TGTGCAAGTCGCTTAGTGGTACGACAAGGGGCAGGACTAGCGGGAGTCTCCTACGAGCAGTACTTC	CASRLVVRQGAGLAGVSYEQYF
NA	TRBV19	TRBJ2-5	NA	TGTGCCAGTAGTTTAGGGACTTCTCCAGAGACCCAGTACTTC	CASSLGTSPETQYF
TRBD2	TRBV2	TRBJ2-1	NA	TGTGCCAGCAGAGAACAAAGCGGGGGAACCTACAATGAGCAGTTCTTC	CASREQSGGTYNEQFF
TRBD2	TRBV10-3	TRBJ2-5	NA	TGTGCCATCAGCCATAGCGGGAGGGCCGGGGAGACCCAGTACTTC	CAISHSGRAGETQYF
NA	TRBV11-2	TRBJ1-5	few	TGTGCCAGCAGCCTCGAGGTAAATCAGCCCCAGCATTTT	CASSLEVNQPQHF
NA	TRBV28	TRBJ2-3	once	TGTGCCAGTTCGGACAGAGCCACAGATACGCAGTATTTT	CASSDRATDTQYF
NA	TRBV19	TRBJ2-1	NA	TGTGCCAGTAGTATTGCCGAGGGTACAAATGAGCAGTTCTTC	CASSIAEGTNEQFF
NA	TRBV10-3	TRBJ2-7	NA	TGTGCCATCAGTGACGGGGGGCCTCGAGTGTACGAGCAGTACTTC	CAISDGGPRVYEQYF
NA	TRBV28	TRBJ2-5	NA	TGTGCCACCACGAAACCACAGGGCCCCGAGACCCAGTACTTC	CATTKPQGPETQYF
NA	TRBV2	TRBJ2-7	NA	TGTGCCAGCAAAAGTTTAGCCTACGAGCAGTACTTC	CASKSLAYEQYF
NA	TRBV7-3	TRBJ2-7	NA	TGTGCCAGCAGCTTGTACGCTAGCGACTCCTACGAGCAGTACTTC	CASSLYASDSYEQYF
NA	TRBV6-6	TRBJ2-3	NA	TGTGCCAGCAGGAAGGGCGGGCTGACAGATACGCAGTATTTT	CASRKGGLTDTQYF
TRBD2	TRBV11-2	TRBJ2-5	NA	TGTGCCAGCAGCTTAGGGGGGGGACTAGCGGGATTGGAGGCCCAGTACTTC	CASSLGGGLAGLEAQYF
NA	TRBV10-3	TRBJ2-3	NA	TGTGCCATCAGTGAGGTTAGCGGACCCACAGATACGCAGTATTTT	CAISEVSGPTDTQYF
TRBD1	TRBV18	TRBJ2-5	NA	TGTGCCAGCTCACGTTTTCCGAGACAGGGATGGGAGACCCAGTACTTC	CASSRFPRQGWETQYF
NA	TRBV20-1	TRBJ1-1	NA	TGCAGTGCTAGCGCAATAGAAGCTTTCTTT	CSASAIEAFF
NA	TRBV6-4	TRBJ1-2	once	TGTGCCAGCAGTATGTGTGACTATGGCTACACCTTC	CASSMCDYGYTF
NA	TRBV10-1	TRBJ2-1	once	TGCGCCAGCAGTGAGAGACTAGAGGGAAATGAGCAGTTCTTC	CASSERLEGNEQFF
NA	TRBV6-1	TRBJ2-3	NA	TGTGCCAGCAGTGAAACGCAGGCAGTTGCTTACGATACGCAGTATTTT	CASSETQAVAYDTQYF
TRBD1	TRBV7-2	TRBJ2-1	NA	TGTGCCAGCAGATCGGACAGGGGACCCTACAATGAGCAGTTCTTC	CASRSDRGPYNEQFF
NA	TRBV9	TRBJ2-1	NA	TGTGCCAGCAGCGTAACCCGGAGCTCCTACAATGAGCAGTTCTTC	CASSVTRSSYNEQFF
TRBD2	TRBV11-3	TRBJ2-1	NA	TGTGCCAGCACCATGGGGACTAGCGGGGACAATGAGCAGTTCTTC	CASTMGTSGDNEQFF
NA	TRBV7-6	TRBJ2-7	NA	TGTGCCAGCAGCTTGGAGCCGGGATACCTTATAAAAGAGCAGTACTTC	CASSLEPGYLIKEQYF
TRBD2	TRBV27	TRBJ2-3	NA	TGTGCCAGCAGTTTATCGGGGAGGGAGCCAGATACGCAGTATTTT	CASSLSGREPDTQYF
NA	TRBV5-1	TRBJ1-4	NA	TGCGCCAGCAGTAATAGGGCCCTTAATGAAAAACTGTTTTTT	CASSNRALNEKLFF
TRBD2	TRBV7-2	TRBJ2-3	NA	TGTGCCAGCAGCTGGGAAGCGGGAGTTATAACAGATACGCAGTATTTT	CASSWEAGVITDTQYF
TRBD1	TRBV5-1	TRBJ1-1	once	TGCGCCAGCAGCTTGGATGGACAGGGAGGGGGCACTGAAGCTTTCTTT	CASSLDGQGGGTEAFF
NA	TRBV10-1	TRBJ2-7	NA	TGCGCCAGCAGTGCAGGGGACTACGAGCAGTACTTC	CASSAGDYEQYF
TRBD2	TRBV2	TRBJ2-1	NA	TGTGCTGTCCGCGAGGTAGGGCGGGAGGGCCTTGGGAATGAGCAGTTCTTC	CAVREVGREGLGNEQFF
NA	TRBV5-1	TRBJ2-7	NA	TGCGCCAGCAGCTTGGTAGGGGGAAGTTACGAGCAGTACTTC	CASSLVGGSYEQYF
NA	TRBV2	TRBJ2-7	NA	TGTGCCAGCAGTCCCAAGACAGGCGGGCAGTACTTC	CASSPKTGGQYF
NA	TRBV5-4	TRBJ2-3	NA	TGTGCCAGCAGCCGCCAGGGGCGGGAGCTTAGCACAGATACGCAGTATTTT	CASSRQGRELSTDTQYF
NA	TRBV29-1	TRBJ1-1	NA	TGCAGCGTTGAAGGGCAGACTTTAAACACTGAAGCTTTCTTT	CSVEGQTLNTEAFF
NA	TRBV15	TRBJ2-7	NA	TGTGCCACCAGCAGGCCGGGACCCTCGGCTGAGCAGTACTTC	CATSRPGPSAEQYF
TRBD1	TRBV6-5	TRBJ1-1	NA	TGTGCCAGCAGGGGACAGCTCATGAACACTGAAGCTTTCTTT	CASRGQLMNTEAFF
TRBD2	TRBV5-1	TRBJ2-7	once	TGCGCCAGCAGCGTACTAGCGGAGCAGTACGAGCAGTACTTC	CASSVLAEQYEQYF
NA	TRBV5-6	TRBJ2-7	NA	TGTGCCAGCAGCGATTACGAGCAGTACTTC	CASSDYEQYF
NA	TRBV29-1	TRBJ2-2	once	TGCAGCGTTTTTGTAACTTCCCGGAACACCGGGGAGCTGTTTTTT	CSVFVTSRNTGELFF
TRBD2	TRBV6-6	TRBJ2-5	NA	TGTGCCAGCAGAAGACTAGCGGGAGCCCAAGAGACCCAGTACTTC	CASRRLAGAQETQYF
NA	TRBV7-9	TRBJ2-1	NA	TGTGCCAGCAGCTTAGCGGGAACTAGCCGAAGGGTAAATGAGCAGTTCTTC	CASSLAGTSRRVNEQFF
NA	TRBV7-2	TRBJ2-4	NA	TGTGCCAGCAGCTCGCAGGGATCAGGCATTCAGTACTTC	CASSSQGSGIQYF